This T cell receptor beta chain was obtained from a study of cytomegalovirus exposure and HLA in healthy donors. Regarding the study as a whole: DRB1 showed the most TCR associations and HLA-C the fewest in a later analysis, as rates varied by HLA locus. A few CMV-associated chains proved CMV antigen-specific in vitro. Researchers had no immune exposure information except CMV serostatus available. TCR beta V- and J-gene trimming, according to a later analysis, was linked to a missense DCLRE1C variant.

Of note for this clone: Its target is not known.

The PCR ran on 60 Vbeta and 13 Jbeta primers. Some clones are missing from TCRdb's copy, which holds only in-frame ones; the method was immunoSEQ multiplex PCR. Altogether 150,000 to 200,000 clones are present, around four fifths being singletons, with the ten largest covering less than 10%. Sequenced: PBMCs. The origin of this receptor is a man between 18 and 29 years old in good health and CMV-seropositive.

The CDR3: CASSLDTLRRGANVLTF. The CDR3 nucleotides are TGTGCCAGCAGCTTAGACACCCTTCGGAGGGGGGCCAACGTCCTGACTTTC. This sequence joins TRBV7-6 and TRBJ2-6; TRBD2 is a possible D gene (5 bases). Trimming took off 1 base at V and 4 bases at J, with 14 bases between the two ends. Germline V gene sequence: CDR1 SGHVS, CDR2 FNYEAQ. CDR3 length: 17 amino acids.